These 9 T cell receptor beta chains were sequenced from one sample in a study of shared clonotypes between healthy human individuals. The repertoire was sequenced with immunoSEQ multiplex PCR; TCRdb's copy has only in-frame clones and lacks some. Of roughly 2,300,000 clones in the sample, 85% to 95% were seen once. Sequenced input: naive CD4+ T cells from PBMCs. As for subset: CD45RA+ positively selected. All receptors derive from a man between 18 and 35 years old in good health. Some clones in this sample may be carry-over from other donors' samples.

CDR3 loop: CASRYPIGGGVNEQFF. The DNA for the CDR3 is TGTGCCAGCAGGTACCCCATCGGCGGGGGTGTAAATGAGCAGTTCTTC. The chain is built from TRBV6-5 and TRBJ2-1, with 7 bases lining up with TRBD2. CDR3 size: 16 residues. Germline V gene lookup returns CDR1 MNHEY and CDR2 SVGAGI. After removal of 6 bases from V and 7 bases from J, the junction contained 15 bases not matched to a gene.

This clone was detected only once. V and J are TRBV7-2 and TRBJ1-5; 8 nucleotides line up with TRBD1. The CDR3 length is 14 residues. V shed 5 bases and J 7 bases; nucleotides not matched to a gene: 7. Germline assignment: CDR1 SGHTA and CDR2 FQGNSA. The CDR3: CASSRQGAGQPQHF. In nucleotides, the CDR3 is TGTGCCAGCAGCCGTCAGGGGGCTGGGCAGCCCCAGCATTTT.

This clone was counted between two and nine times. At the DNA level, this CDR3 is encoded by other sequences in the same sample as well. This chain connects TRBV27 to TRBJ2-1, with D perhaps TRBD1 (5 bases). The CDR3 extends over 15 amino acids. The V end lost 2 bases, the J end lost 0 bases, and 8 bases lay between the germline ends. The germline CDR1 and CDR2 sequences are MNHEY and SMNVEV (reference sequence). The chain's CDR3 is CASSLLGASYNEQFF. DNA of the CDR3: TGTGCCAGCAGTTTACTTGGGGCCTCCTACAATGAGCAGTTCTTC.

The V call is TRBV28, the J call TRBJ2-7, with a tentative D call TRBD1 (5 bases). The CDR3 is 12 residues long. V was clipped by 4 bases and J by 12 bases, with 16 bases between them. Germline V gives CDR1 MDHEN, CDR2 SYDVKM. The CDR3 sequence: CASSSPGKNPYF. Written as DNA, the CDR3 is TGTGCCAGCAGTTCCCCAGGGAAGAATCCGTACTTC.

This chain joins TRBV18 and TRBJ1-5, with D hard to call. The CDR3 runs 14 residues. V lost 2 bases and J lost 3, with 8 bases in between. The germline CDR1 and CDR2 sequences are KGHSH and LQKENI. The CDR3 DNA reads as TGTGCCAGCTCACCAGATAACAACAATCAGCCCCAGCATTTT. This translates into CASSPDNNNQPQHF.

The rearrangement uses TRBV5-1 and TRBJ2-1; the D is unclear. The CDR3 has 14 residues. V shed 4 bases and J shed 4 bases, with 12 bases lying between them. Germline CDR1 and CDR2: SGHRS and YFSETQ. The CDR3 DNA reads TGCGCCAGCAGCGATGGTACCGTTTACAATGAGCAGTTCTTC. Its protein is CASSDGTVYNEQFF.

The rearrangement joins TRBV5-1 to TRBJ2-5, with 14 bases identical to TRBD2. CDR1 is SGHRS, CDR2 YFSETQ, per germline. V gave up 3 bases and J gave up 5 bases; unmatched junction bases: 6. CDR3 length: 16 residues. Here the CDR3 reads CASSSGLAGGRETQYF. CDR3 in DNA: TGCGCCAGCAGCTCTGGACTAGCGGGAGGCCGGGAGACCCAGTACTTC.

This clone appeared a single time. The V call is TRBV28, the J call TRBJ2-7, with TRBD1 matching over 8 bases. The CDR3 spans 15 residues. CDR1 and CDR2 (germline): MDHEN, SYDVKM. The V and J ends lost 6 bases and 1 base, in that order; junction bases with no gene match: 8. The CDR3 DNA reads TGTGCCAGCAGGCCCGGCGGACAGGGTTCCTACGAGCAGTACTTC. Residues: CASRPGGQGSYEQYF. Full variable domain (remainder filled in from reference TRBV28 and TRBJ2-7): DVKVTQSSRYLVKRTGEKVFLECVQDMDHENMFWYRQDPGLGLRLIYFSYDVKMKEKGDIPEGYSVSREKKERFSLILESASTNQTSMYLCASRPGGQGSYEQYFGPGTRLTVT.

The CDR3 is CASSQASGRAVEQYF. CDR3 nucleotide sequence: TGCGCCAGCAGCCAAGCTAGCGGGAGGGCCGTTGAGCAGTACTTC. The chain links TRBV4-1 to TRBJ2-7; 12 bases agree with TRBD2. The CDR3 sequence is 15 residues long. Per germline, CDR1 MGHRA and CDR2 YSYEKL. The V and J ends lost 1 base and 7 bases, in that order; junction bases with no gene match: 5.